The source of this T cell receptor (beta chain) is a study of T cells in localized non-small cell lung cancer. Assay: immunoSEQ multiplex PCR; the TCRdb copy retains only in-frame clones and omits some. The data hold about 91,000 clones, with over 80% observed a single time. As concerns this clone: No antigen is known for it.

CDR1 and CDR2 (germline): SEHNR, FQNEAQ (reference sequence). The V and J ends lost 2 bases and 7 bases respectively, with 15 bases between them. The CDR3 covers 15 residues. The study's findings and limits: In uninvolved adjacent lung, T cell clonality reached its highest value, exceeding tumor. Appearing in adjacent lung were a median about 59 of the top 100 tumor clones.

The rearrangement uses TRBV7-9 and TRBJ2-1; D is undetermined. This TCR derives from a man aged 40-75 years with stage I squamous cell lung carcinoma. The sequences come from peripheral blood, collected before any cancer treatment. The CDR3 loop reads CASSLLVNMGNEQFF. The CDR3 DNA reads as TGTGCCAGCAGCTTACTGGTGAATATGGGTAATGAGCAGTTCTTC.